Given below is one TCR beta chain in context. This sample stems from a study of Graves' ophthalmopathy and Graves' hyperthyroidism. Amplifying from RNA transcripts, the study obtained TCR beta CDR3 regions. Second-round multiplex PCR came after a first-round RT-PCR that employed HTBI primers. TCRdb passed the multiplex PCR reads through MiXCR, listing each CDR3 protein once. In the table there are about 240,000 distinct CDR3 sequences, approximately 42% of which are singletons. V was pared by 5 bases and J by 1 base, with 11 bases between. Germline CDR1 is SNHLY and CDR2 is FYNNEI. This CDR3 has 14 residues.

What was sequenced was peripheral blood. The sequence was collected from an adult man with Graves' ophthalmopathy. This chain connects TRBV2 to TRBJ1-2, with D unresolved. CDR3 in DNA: TGTGCCAGCAGTTCTGCAGATGTTAACTATGGCTACACCTTC. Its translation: CASSSADVNYGYTF.